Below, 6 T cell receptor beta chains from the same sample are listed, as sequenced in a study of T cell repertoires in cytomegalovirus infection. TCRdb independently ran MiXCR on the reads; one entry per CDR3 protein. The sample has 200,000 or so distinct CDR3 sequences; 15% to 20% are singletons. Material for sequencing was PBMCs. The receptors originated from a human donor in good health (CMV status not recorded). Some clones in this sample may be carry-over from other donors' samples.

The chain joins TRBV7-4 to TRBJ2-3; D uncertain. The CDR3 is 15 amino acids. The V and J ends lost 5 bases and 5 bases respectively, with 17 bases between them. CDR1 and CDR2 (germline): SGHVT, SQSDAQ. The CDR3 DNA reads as TGTGCCAGCAGCCGTATATTGGGGATGGTAGATACGCAGTATTTT. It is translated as CASSRILGMVDTQYF.

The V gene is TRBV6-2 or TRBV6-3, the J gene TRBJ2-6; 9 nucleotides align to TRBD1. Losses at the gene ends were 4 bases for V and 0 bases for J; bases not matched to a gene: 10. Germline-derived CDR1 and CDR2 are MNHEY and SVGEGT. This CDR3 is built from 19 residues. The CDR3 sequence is CASSLHKTGGNSGANVLTF. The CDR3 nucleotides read TGTGCCAGCAGTTTACATAAGACAGGGGGAAACTCTGGGGCCAACGTCCTGACTTTC.

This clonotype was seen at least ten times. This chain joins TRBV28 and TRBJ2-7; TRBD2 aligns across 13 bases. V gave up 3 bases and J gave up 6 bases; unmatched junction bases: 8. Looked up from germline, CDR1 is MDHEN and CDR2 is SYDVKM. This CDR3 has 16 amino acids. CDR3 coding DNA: TGTGCCAGCAGTTTTCCCGGACTAGCGGGAGTCGGCGAGCAGTACTTC. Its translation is CASSFPGLAGVGEQYF. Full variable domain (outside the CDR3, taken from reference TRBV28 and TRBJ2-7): DVKVTQSSRYLVKRTGEKVFLECVQDMDHENMFWYRQDPGLGLRLIYFSYDVKMKEKGDIPEGYSVSREKKERFSLILESASTNQTSMYLCASSFPGLAGVGEQYFGPGTRLTVT.

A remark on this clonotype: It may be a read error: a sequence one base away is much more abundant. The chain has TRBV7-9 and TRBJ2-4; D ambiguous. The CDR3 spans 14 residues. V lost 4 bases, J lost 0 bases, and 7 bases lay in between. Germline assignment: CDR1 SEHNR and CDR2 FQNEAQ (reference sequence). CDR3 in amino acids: CASSYRLAKNIQYF. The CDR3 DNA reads TGTGCCAGCAGCTATAGACTAGCCAAAAACATTCAGTACTTC.

As DNA, the CDR3 is TGTGCCAGCAGTAGTGGGTATGGGGGCACTGAAGCTTTCTTT. Translation gives CASSSGYGGTEAFF. The chain carries TRBV28 and TRBJ1-1; possibly TRBD1 for D (5 bases). Germline-derived CDR1 and CDR2 are MDHEN and SYDVKM. The CDR3 extends over 14 amino acids. V lost 5 bases and J 4 bases, leaving 14 bases between the germline ends.

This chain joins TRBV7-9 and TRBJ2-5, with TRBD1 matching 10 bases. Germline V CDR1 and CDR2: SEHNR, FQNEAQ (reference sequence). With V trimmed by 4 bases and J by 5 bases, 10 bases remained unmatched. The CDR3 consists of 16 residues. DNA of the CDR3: TGTGCCAGCAGCTGGTCGGGACAGGGGATTATGGAGACCCAGTACTTC. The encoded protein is CASSWSGQGIMETQYF.